Below, 13 T cell receptor beta chains from the same sample are listed, as sequenced in a study of lymphopenia after photon versus proton radiotherapy. Here immunoSEQ multiplex PCR was the method, and the copy in TCRdb shows in-frame clones only, minus some. Of about 37,000 clones in the sample, under 90% were seen once. Sequenced material: peripheral blood, taken from a patient treated with photon-based radiotherapy. These receptors all stem from a man aged 45-65 years with gastric cancer.

A few counts support this clone. The chain uses TRBV5-1 and TRBJ1-3; 11 bases are shared with TRBD1. The germline gives CDR1 SGHRS, CDR2 YFSETQ. The CDR3 covers 15 residues. The junction had 3 bases not matched to a gene; V was cut back by 4 bases and J by 3 bases. DNA of the CDR3: TGCGCCAGCAGCCGGACAGGGGGCAGTGGAAACACCATATATTTT. Its translation is CASSRTGGSGNTIYF.

The rearrangement links TRBV9 to TRBJ1-2; TRBD1 aligns across 12 bases. Germline V gene data show CDR1 as SGDLS and CDR2 as YYNGEE. The V and J ends lost 2 bases and 5 bases, in that order; junction bases with no gene match: 1. CDR3 length: 14 amino acids. CDR3 bases: TGTGCCAGCAGCGTGGGACAGGGGGCTTATGGCTACACCTTC. Residues: CASSVGQGAYGYTF.

The chain has TRBV30 and TRBJ1-6; unclear D gene. The V gene lost 5 bases and the J gene lost 0 bases, with 8 bases spanning the gap. The CDR3 runs 14 residues. CDR1 is GTSNPN and CDR2 is SVGIG in the germline V gene (reference sequence). The CDR3 nucleotides are TGTGCCTGGGGCCGGAGCTCCTATAATTCACCCCTCCACTTT. Protein: CAWGRSSYNSPLHF.

The V call is TRBV12-5, the J call TRBJ2-4; D might be TRBD1 or TRBD2, each matching 5 bases. Germline CDR1 LGHNT, CDR2 FRNRAP. The CDR3 is made up of 14 amino acids. Trimming pared 2 bases from V and 7 bases from J, leaving 12 bases between. The CDR3 loop is CASGLSARGNIQYF. In nucleotides, the CDR3 is TGTGCTAGTGGTTTGTCAGCGAGGGGTAACATTCAGTACTTC.

V usage is TRBV7-9 and J usage is TRBJ2-5; tentatively, D is TRBD1 (5 bases). V lost 6 bases to trimming and J lost 4 bases, with 12 bases between them. This CDR3 has 13 residues. The germline V gene encodes CDR1 SEHNR and CDR2 FQNEAQ (reference sequence). The CDR3 nucleotides read TGTGCCAGCAGACCCAGGGCTGGAGAGACCCAGTACTTC. It specifies CASRPRAGETQYF. Full variable domain (outside the CDR3, taken from reference TRBV7-9 and TRBJ2-5): DTGVSQNPRHKITKRGQNVTFRCDPISEHNRLYWYRQTLGQGPEFLTYFQNEAQLEKSRLLSDRFSAERPKGSFSTLEIQRTEQGDSAMYLCASRPRAGETQYFGPGTRLLVL.

The CDR3 DNA reads TGTGCCAGTTCTAGCGGGAGTCTGAATGAGCAGTTCTTC. Translated: CASSSGSLNEQFF. The rearrangement links TRBV6-1 to TRBJ2-1; 10 bases agree with TRBD2. Germline CDR1 MNHNS, CDR2 SASEGT. This CDR3 contains 13 residues. J lost 7 bases, V lost 9 bases, and 6 bases had no gene match.

This sequence joins TRBV18 and TRBJ2-7, with 13 bases aligning to TRBD2. The junction had 5 bases not matched to a gene; V was cut back by 6 bases and J by 6 bases. The length of the CDR3 is 14 residues. Germline CDR1 is KGHSH and CDR2 is LQKENI. The CDR3, as DNA: TGTGCCAGCTCTCCAGGGACTAGCGGGACCGAGCAGTACTTC. This encodes CASSPGTSGTEQYF.

The chain has TRBV6-4 and TRBJ2-1, with 11 bases identical to TRBD2. CDR3 size: 15 residues. Germline-derived CDR1 and CDR2 are MRHNA and SNTAGT. V dropped 3 bases and J dropped 6; count of bases not matched to a gene: 4. The CDR3 loop is CASSDTSGSVNEQFF. The DNA of the CDR3 is TGTGCCAGCAGTGATACTAGCGGGAGTGTCAATGAGCAGTTCTTC.

The chain couples TRBV11-2 to TRBJ2-7; a weak D match, TRBD2 (5 bases). Per the germline V gene, CDR1 is SGHAT and CDR2 is FQNNGV. V lost 3 bases and J lost 3, with 12 bases in between. This CDR3 spans 14 amino acids. CDR3 sequence (DNA): TGTGCCAGCAGCTTGGTTGGCGGACTCTACGAGCAGTACTTC. This encodes CASSLVGGLYEQYF. Full variable domain (outside the CDR3, taken from reference TRBV11-2 and TRBJ2-7): EAGVAQSPRYKIIEKRQSVAFWCNPISGHATLYWYQQILGQGPKLLIQFQNNGVVDDSQLPKDRFSAERLKGVDSTLKIQPAKLEDSAVYLCASSLVGGLYEQYFGPGTRLTVT.

This clone is a singleton in its sample. CDR3 sequence: CASSLEGLAYNEQFF. In DNA, the CDR3 is TGTGCCAGCAGCTTGGAGGGCTTGGCCTACAATGAGCAGTTCTTC. The chain has TRBV5-4 and TRBJ2-1; D is uncertain. This CDR3 has 15 residues. Trimming removed 0 bases at V and 2 bases at J, with 9 bases between. Germline V gene lookup returns CDR1 SGHNT and CDR2 YYREEE (reference sequence).

The gene calls are TRBV5-6 and TRBJ1-1; D ambiguous. Between the trimmed V and J ends, which lost 4 bases and 1 base, there was a span of 14 bases. CDR3 size: 15 residues. The germline CDR1 and CDR2 sequences are SGHDT and YYEEEE. The CDR3 nucleotides are TGTGCCAGCAGCGGTCCGGAAGAGGCGAACACTGAAGCTTTCTTT. This sequence encodes CASSGPEEANTEAFF.

In this sample, this clone turned up a few times. V gene TRBV5-4 combines with J gene TRBJ2-5, with 13 bases fitting TRBD2. The ends lost 0 bases at V and 0 bases at J; junction bases unmatched: 8. This CDR3 has 19 amino acids. Germline assignment: CDR1 SGHNT and CDR2 YYREEE (reference sequence). The CDR3, as DNA: TGTGCCAGCAGCTTGGGGCTGGGGGGACTAGCGGGGTACCAAGAGACCCAGTACTTC. Translation gives CASSLGLGGLAGYQETQYF.

This clone was observed a few times. The chain combines TRBV28 with TRBJ1-2, with 7 bases matching TRBD1. The V gene end was trimmed by 5 bases and the J gene end by 4 bases; junction bases not matched to a gene: 4. The CDR3 is 13 residues long. CDR1 is MDHEN, CDR2 SYDVKM, per germline. This CDR3 reads CASSLRQGYGYTF. CDR3 bases: TGTGCCAGCAGTCTCCGACAGGGCTATGGCTACACCTTC.